The source of this TCR beta chain is a study of human T cells and chemical hapten exposure. As to time point: healthy volunteer bleed at 6 weeks. Total RNA was isolated from whole blood that had not been fractionated. MiXCR, run by TCRdb on the RACE reads, gives a single entry per CDR3 protein. This sample has about 65,000 distinct CDR3 sequences; 5.5% to 7.5% occur once, and the top ten carry 3.4%. This clonotype was sampled from a female donor in good health. Some clones in this sample may be carry-over from other donors' samples. What was sequenced was whole blood.

CDR3 sequence reads: CSVGAFTEAFF. DNA for the CDR3: TGCAGCGTTGGAGCATTCACTGAAGCTTTCTTT. This chain links TRBV29-1 with TRBJ1-1; D is undetermined. The CDR3 contains 11 residues. CDR1 SQVTM and CDR2 ANQGSEA come from the germline V gene. V shed 4 bases and J shed 4 bases, with 7 bases lying between them.